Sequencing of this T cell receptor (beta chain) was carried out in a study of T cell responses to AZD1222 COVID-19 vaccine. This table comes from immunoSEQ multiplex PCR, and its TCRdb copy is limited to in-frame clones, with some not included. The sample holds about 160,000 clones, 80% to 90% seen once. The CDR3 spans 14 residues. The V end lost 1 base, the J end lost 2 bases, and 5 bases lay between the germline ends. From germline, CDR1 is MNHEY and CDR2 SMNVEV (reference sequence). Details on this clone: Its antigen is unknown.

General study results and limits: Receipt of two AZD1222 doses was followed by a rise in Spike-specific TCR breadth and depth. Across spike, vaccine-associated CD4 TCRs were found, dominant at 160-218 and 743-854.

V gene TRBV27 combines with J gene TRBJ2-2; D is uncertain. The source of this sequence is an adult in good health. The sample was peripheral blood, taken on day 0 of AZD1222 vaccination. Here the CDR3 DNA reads TGTGCCAGCAGTTTATTGGGTAACACCGGGGAGCTGTTTTTT. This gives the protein CASSLLGNTGELFF.